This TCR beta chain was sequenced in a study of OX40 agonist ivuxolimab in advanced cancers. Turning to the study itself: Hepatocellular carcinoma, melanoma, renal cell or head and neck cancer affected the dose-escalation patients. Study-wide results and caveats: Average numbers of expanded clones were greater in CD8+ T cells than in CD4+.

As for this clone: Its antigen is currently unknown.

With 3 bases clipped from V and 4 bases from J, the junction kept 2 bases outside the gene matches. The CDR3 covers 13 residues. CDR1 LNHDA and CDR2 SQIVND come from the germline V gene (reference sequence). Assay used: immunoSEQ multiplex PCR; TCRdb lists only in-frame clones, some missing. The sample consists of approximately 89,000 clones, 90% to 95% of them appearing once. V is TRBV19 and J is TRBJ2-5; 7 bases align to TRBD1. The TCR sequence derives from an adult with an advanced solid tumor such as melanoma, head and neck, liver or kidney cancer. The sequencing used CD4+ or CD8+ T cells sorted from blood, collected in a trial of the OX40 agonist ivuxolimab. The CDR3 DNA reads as TGTGCCAGTAGTATTAACAGGGGAGAGACCCAGTACTTC. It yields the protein CASSINRGETQYF. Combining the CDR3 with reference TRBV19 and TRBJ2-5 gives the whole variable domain DGGITQSPKYLFRKEGQNVTLSCEQNLNHDAMYWYRQDPGQGLRLIYYSQIVNDFQKGDIAEGYSVSREKKESFPLTVTSAQKNPTAFYLCASSINRGETQYFGPGTRLLVL.